These 30 T cell receptor beta chains were sequenced from one sample in a study of monozygotic twins with inflammatory bowel disease. One entry per CDR3 protein, without DNA, is what TCRdb gives after re-calling the 5' RACE reads. The sample data list fewer than 550,000 distinct CDR3 sequences. Sequencing used blood. These receptor sequences come from a human donor with ulcerative colitis or Crohn's disease, or a healthy co-twin of an affected twin (not recorded which).

The V and J genes are TRBV27 and TRBJ2-2. The CDR3 length is 14 residues. Germline CDR1 reads MNHEY; CDR2 reads SMNVEV (reference sequence). The CDR3 region is CASSWVLNTGELFF.

This chain uses TRBV2 with TRBJ2-3; TCRdb selects TRBD2, and the lack of DNA leaves this call unchecked. Looked up from germline, CDR1 is SNHLY and CDR2 is FYNNEI. CDR3 length: 16 amino acids. CDR3 loop: CASSDPGLAGADTQYF.

This chain uses TRBV5-1 with TRBJ1-2. Per the germline V gene, CDR1 is SGHRS and CDR2 is YFSETQ. The CDR3 has 13 residues. The CDR3: CASSRTVNYGYTF.

V usage is TRBV4-1 and J usage is TRBJ2-7; no DNA is available, so the TRBD1 call from TCRdb remains unchecked. Germline V lookup: CDR1 MGHRA, CDR2 YSYEKL. This CDR3 contains 13 residues. The CDR3 sequence: CASSRSTAYEQYF.

V gene TRBV25-1 combines with J gene TRBJ2-7. Germline CDR1 MGHDK, CDR2 SYGVNS. The CDR3 is made up of 12 amino acids. The CDR3 spells CASSEGDYEQYF.

The rearrangement joins TRBV18 to TRBJ2-2. Germline loops: CDR1 KGHSH, CDR2 LQKENI. This CDR3 is 15 amino acids long. This CDR3 reads CASSPLLPNTGELFF.

This chain uses TRBV10-3 with TRBJ1-2; lacking DNA, the TRBD1 call made by TCRdb goes unchecked. This CDR3 region has 15 residues. The germline CDR1 and CDR2 sequences are ENHRY and SYGVKD. CDR3 protein: CAISDPGQGGYGYTF.

This chain links TRBV30 with TRBJ1-5; without DNA, the TCRdb call of TRBD1 cannot be checked. This CDR3 contains 14 residues. CDR1 is GTSNPN, CDR2 SVGIG, per germline (reference sequence). CDR3 sequence reads: CAWSSGKGHQPQHF.

The V gene is TRBV5-5, the J gene TRBJ2-2; TCRdb names TRBD1, which stays unverified in the absence of DNA. The germline CDR1 and CDR2 sequences are SGHKS and YYEKEE (reference sequence). The CDR3 is made up of 17 amino acids. CDR3 loop: CASSSGAGQTNTGELFF.

The rearrangement uses TRBV4-1 and TRBJ2-7; there is no DNA to check the TCRdb D call of TRBD1. The germline V gene encodes CDR1 MGHRA and CDR2 YSYEKL. The CDR3 spans 15 residues. The CDR3 spells CASSQAAAGDYEQYF.

The J gene is TRBJ2-5, the V gene TRBV5-1; TCRdb reports TRBD2, a call that lacks DNA to check it against. The germline gives CDR1 SGHRS, CDR2 YFSETQ. The CDR3 runs to 15 residues. The CDR3 sequence: CASSLSGGAAETQYF.

The gene calls are TRBV5-1 and TRBJ2-1. The CDR3 length is 13 residues. Germline-derived CDR1 and CDR2 are SGHRS and YFSETQ. Here the CDR3 reads CASSLEGIYEQFF.

CDR3: CASSLLDGQGDNTIYF. The rearrangement uses TRBV28 and TRBJ1-3; TCRdb gives TRBD1 as the D gene, but with no DNA this cannot be confirmed. The CDR3 has 16 residues. The V gene's germline CDR1 is MDHEN and CDR2 SYDVKM.

The V call is TRBV20-1, the J call TRBJ2-7; as DNA is missing, the TRBD1 call by TCRdb cannot be tested. CDR1 and CDR2 (germline): DFQATT, SNEGSKA (reference sequence). The CDR3 contains 15 residues. The CDR3 protein is CSARARRTPAYEQYF.

The chain has TRBV29-1 and TRBJ1-1. Per germline, CDR1 SQVTM and CDR2 ANQGSEA. CDR3 size: 13 residues. CDR3 sequence: CSVLTGEFAEAFF. Supplemented by reference TRBV29-1 and TRBJ1-1, the full variable domain reads SAVISQKPSRDICQRGTSLTIQCQVDSQVTMMFWYRQQPGQSLTLIATANQGSEATYESGFVIDKFPISRPNLTFSTLTVSNMSPEDSSIYLCSVLTGEFAEAFFGQGTRLTVV.

The chain links TRBV4-3 to TRBJ2-2; the D gene TCRdb calls, TRBD2, cannot be checked with no DNA. Germline CDR1 and CDR2: LGHNA and YSLEER. The CDR3 covers 19 residues. CDR3: CASSQDVGRSGRGTGELFF.

The chain has TRBV29-1 and TRBJ2-1; TCRdb designates TRBD2, a call that cannot be tested without DNA. CDR1 is SQVTM and CDR2 is ANQGSEA in the germline V gene. CDR3 length equals 18 residues. CDR3 sequence: CSVSRGAGGTSSYNEQFF.

This sequence joins TRBV12-3 or TRBV12-4 and TRBJ2-5; without DNA, the TCRdb call of TRBD2 cannot be checked. The CDR3 length is 14 residues. This CDR3 reads CASSATRVQETQYF.

V gene TRBV4-1 combines with J gene TRBJ1-2; TCRdb's D call, TRBD1, is unchecked because there is no DNA. Germline CDR1 reads MGHRA; CDR2 reads YSYEKL. The CDR3 is 16 amino acids. CDR3: CASSQVRGARDYGYTF.

The chain carries TRBV9 and TRBJ2-7; TCRdb calls TRBD1, which cannot be checked without DNA. Germline V gives CDR1 SGDLS, CDR2 YYNGEE. The CDR3 has 15 residues. The CDR3 loop is CASSVEQGALHEQYF.

This sequence joins TRBV20-1 and TRBJ2-7; TCRdb selects TRBD2, and the lack of DNA leaves this call unchecked. The CDR3 spans 13 residues. Germline CDR1 is DFQATT and CDR2 is SNEGSKA (reference sequence). This chain's CDR3 is CSARRPSNYEQYF.

V usage is TRBV20-1 and J usage is TRBJ2-7; the D call of TRBD2 rests on TCRdb alone, since no DNA is present to check it. The CDR3 totals 14 residues. Looked up from germline, CDR1 is DFQATT and CDR2 is SNEGSKA (reference sequence). The CDR3 reads CSARLAGGPHEQYF.

V is TRBV5-1 and J is TRBJ1-2; TCRdb names TRBD1, which stays unverified in the absence of DNA. CDR1 and CDR2 from the germline V gene are SGHRS and YFSETQ. CDR3 length: 14 residues. CDR3 in amino acids: CASSSSGTGAGYTF.

The rearrangement links TRBV19 to TRBJ1-5; lacking DNA, the TRBD1 call made by TCRdb goes unchecked. CDR1 and CDR2 from the germline V gene are LNHDA and SQIVND (reference sequence). The CDR3 covers 14 residues. The CDR3 here is CEHRWTGVHQPQHF.

This chain joins TRBV24-1 and TRBJ1-5. The germline gives CDR1 KGHDR, CDR2 SFDVKD. The CDR3 is 14 amino acids. CDR3: CATSDLNSNQPQHF.

The J gene is TRBJ1-2, the V gene TRBV9; TCRdb names TRBD1, which stays unverified in the absence of DNA. Per germline, CDR1 SGDLS and CDR2 YYNGEE. The CDR3 runs 16 residues. CDR3 residues: CASSVEGTGTNYGYTF.

The chain employs TRBV6-2 or TRBV6-3 and TRBJ2-1. The germline gives CDR1 MNHEY, CDR2 SVGEGT. The CDR3 sequence is 13 residues long. CDR3 loop: CASSYGSHDEQFF.

The J gene is TRBJ2-5, the V gene TRBV14. The CDR3 has 15 amino acids. CDR1 and CDR2 from the germline V gene are SGHDN and FVKESK. CDR3 region: CASSQVYWNQETQYF. Full variable domain (rest looked up from reference TRBV14 and TRBJ2-5): EAGVTQFPSHSVIEKGQTVTLRCDPISGHDNLYWYRRVMGKEIKFLLHFVKESKQDESGMPNNRFLAERTGGTYSTLKVQPAELEDSGVYFCASSQVYWNQETQYFGPGTRLLVL.

The gene calls are TRBV27 and TRBJ2-7; no DNA is available, so the TRBD2 call from TCRdb remains unchecked. CDR1 MNHEY and CDR2 SMNVEV come from the germline V gene (reference sequence). The CDR3 sequence is 15 residues long. The CDR3 spells CASSRLAGGTYEQYF.

The V gene is TRBV3-1, the J gene TRBJ2-3; TCRdb gives TRBD2 as the D gene, but with no DNA this cannot be confirmed. There are 15 residues in the CDR3. CDR1 and CDR2 (germline): LGHDT, YNNKEL (reference sequence). The CDR3 sequence: CASSPSGTDTDTQYF.